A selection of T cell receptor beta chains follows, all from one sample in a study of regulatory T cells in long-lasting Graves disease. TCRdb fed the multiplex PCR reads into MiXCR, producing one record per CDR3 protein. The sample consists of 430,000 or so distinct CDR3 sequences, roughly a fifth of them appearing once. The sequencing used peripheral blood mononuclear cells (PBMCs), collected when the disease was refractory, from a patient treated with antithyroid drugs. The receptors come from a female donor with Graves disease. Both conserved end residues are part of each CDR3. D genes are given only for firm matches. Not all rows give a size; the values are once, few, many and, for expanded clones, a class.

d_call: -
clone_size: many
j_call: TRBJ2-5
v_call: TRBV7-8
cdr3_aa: CASSFGPAETQYF
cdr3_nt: TGTGCCAGCAGCTTTGGTCCTGCGGAGACCCAGTACTTC

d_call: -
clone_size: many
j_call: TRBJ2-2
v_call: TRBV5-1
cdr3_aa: CASSSSGNTGELFF
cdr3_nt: TGTGCCAGCAGCTCCTCGGGGAACACCGGGGAGCTGTTTTTT

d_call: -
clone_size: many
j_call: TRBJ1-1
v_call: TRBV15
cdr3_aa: CATSRRGELLAFF
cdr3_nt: TGTGCCACCAGCAGACGGGGAGAATTATTAGCTTTCTTT

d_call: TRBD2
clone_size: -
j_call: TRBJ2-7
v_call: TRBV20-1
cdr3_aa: CSAGKRGYSYEQYF
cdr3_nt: TGCAGTGCCGGTAAGCGGGGGTATTCGTACGAGCAGTACTTC

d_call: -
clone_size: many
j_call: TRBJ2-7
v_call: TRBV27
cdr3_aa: CASSSGVDQWEQYF
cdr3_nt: TGTGCCAGCAGCTCAGGGGTGGACCAGTGGGAGCAGTACTTC

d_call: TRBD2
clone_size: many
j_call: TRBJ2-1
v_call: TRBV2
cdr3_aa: CASRTGTTDNEQFF
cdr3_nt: TGTGCCAGCAGGACCGGGACTACCGACAATGAGCAGTTCTTC

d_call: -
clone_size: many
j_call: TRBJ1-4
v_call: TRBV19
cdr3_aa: CASSRAGTSTNEKLFF
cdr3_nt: TGTGCCAGTAGTAGGGCTGGGACCTCAACTAATGAAAAACTGTTTTTT

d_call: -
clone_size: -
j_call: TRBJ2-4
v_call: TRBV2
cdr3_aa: CASSSPWGRVAKNIQYF
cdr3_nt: TGTGCCAGCAGCTCTCCCTGGGGCAGGGTAGCCAAAAACATTCAGTACTTC

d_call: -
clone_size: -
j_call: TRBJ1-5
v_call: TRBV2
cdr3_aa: CASSPSGGGLNQPQHF
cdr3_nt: TGTGCCAGCAGTCCTAGCGGTGGGGGCCTCAATCAGCCCCAGCATTTT

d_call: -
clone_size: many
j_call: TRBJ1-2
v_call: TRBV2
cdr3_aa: CASRGQLREFGYGYTF
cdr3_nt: TGTGCCAGCAGGGGGCAGCTTCGAGAATTCGGCTATGGCTACACCTTC

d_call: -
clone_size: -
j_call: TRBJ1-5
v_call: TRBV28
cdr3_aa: CASKDGVNQPQHF
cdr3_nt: TGTGCCAGCAAGGACGGGGTCAATCAGCCCCAGCATTTT

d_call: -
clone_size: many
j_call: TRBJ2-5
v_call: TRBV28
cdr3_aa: CASSLNWSPGETQYF
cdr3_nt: TGTGCCAGCAGTTTAAATTGGTCTCCTGGGGAGACCCAGTACTTC

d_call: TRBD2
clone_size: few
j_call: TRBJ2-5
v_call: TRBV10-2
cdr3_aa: CASCGLAGVETQYF
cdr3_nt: TGCGCCAGCTGTGGACTAGCGGGAGTAGAGACCCAGTACTTC

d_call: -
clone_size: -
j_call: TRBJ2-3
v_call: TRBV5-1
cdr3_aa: CASSLEQGTDTQYF
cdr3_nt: TGCGCCAGCAGCTTGGAACAGGGCACAGATACGCAGTATTTT

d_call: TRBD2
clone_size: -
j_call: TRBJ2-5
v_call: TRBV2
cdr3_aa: CASSGGAGLGEETQYF
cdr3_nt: TGTGCCAGCAGTGGGGGAGCGGGGCTGGGAGAAGAGACCCAGTACTTC

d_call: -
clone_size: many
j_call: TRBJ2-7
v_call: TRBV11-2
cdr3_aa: CASSSRFRDEQYF
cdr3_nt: TGTGCCAGCAGCTCGAGATTCAGGGACGAGCAGTACTTC

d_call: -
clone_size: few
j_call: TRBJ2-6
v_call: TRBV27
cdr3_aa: CATTSVMANVLTF
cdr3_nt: TGTGCCACAACCTCAGTGATGGCCAACGTCCTGACTTTC

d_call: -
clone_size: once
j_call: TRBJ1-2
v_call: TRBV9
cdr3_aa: CASSVAREDYGYTF
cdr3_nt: TGTGCCAGCAGCGTAGCCAGGGAGGACTATGGCTACACCTTC

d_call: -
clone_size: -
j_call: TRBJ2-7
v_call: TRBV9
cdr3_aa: CASRRQRQDFFYEQYF
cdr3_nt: TGTGCCAGCAGGCGGCAGCGCCAGGACTTTTTCTACGAGCAGTACTTC

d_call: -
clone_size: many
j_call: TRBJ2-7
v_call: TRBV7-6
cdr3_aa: CASSEGGGLDEQYF
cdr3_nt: TGTGCCAGCAGCGAGGGAGGGGGCCTGGACGAGCAGTACTTC

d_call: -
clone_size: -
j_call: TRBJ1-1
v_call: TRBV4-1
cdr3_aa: CASSQEALTYTEAFF
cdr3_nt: TGCGCCAGCAGCCAAGAAGCACTTACGTACACTGAAGCTTTCTTT

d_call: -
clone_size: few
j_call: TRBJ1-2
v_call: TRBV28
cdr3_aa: CASSSPGAQNGDYGYTF
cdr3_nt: TGTGCCAGCAGTTCCCCAGGGGCCCAAAATGGGGACTATGGCTACACCTTC

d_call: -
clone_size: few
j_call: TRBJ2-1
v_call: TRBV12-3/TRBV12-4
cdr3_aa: CASRQSGLPSEQFF
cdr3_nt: TGTGCCAGCAGACAATCGGGACTCCCATCCGAGCAGTTCTTC

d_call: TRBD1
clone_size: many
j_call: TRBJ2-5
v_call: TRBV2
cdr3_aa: CASQSRDRVQETQYF
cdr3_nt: TGTGCCAGCCAAAGCCGGGACAGGGTCCAAGAGACCCAGTACTTC

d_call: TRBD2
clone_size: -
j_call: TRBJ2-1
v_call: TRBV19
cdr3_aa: CASSNGHSGAGAQFF
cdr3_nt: TGTGCCAGTAGTAACGGGCACTCCGGAGCGGGGGCTCAGTTCTTC

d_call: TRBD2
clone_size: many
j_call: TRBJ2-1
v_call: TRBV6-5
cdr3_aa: CASSYSLGTSFNEQFF
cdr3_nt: TGTGCCAGCAGTTACTCCCTTGGGACTAGCTTCAATGAGCAGTTCTTC

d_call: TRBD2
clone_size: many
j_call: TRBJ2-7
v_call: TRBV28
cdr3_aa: CASRQNVLAGFREQYF
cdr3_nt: TGTGCCAGCAGACAGAACGTGCTAGCGGGATTTCGTGAGCAGTACTTC

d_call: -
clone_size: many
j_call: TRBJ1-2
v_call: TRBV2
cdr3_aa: CASSGGKQPFRNYGYTF
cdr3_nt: TGTGCCAGCAGTGGGGGAAAACAACCTTTTCGGAACTATGGCTACACCTTC

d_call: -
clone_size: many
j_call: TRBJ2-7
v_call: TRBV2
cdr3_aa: CASNSASVGEQYF
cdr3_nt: TGTGCCAGCAATTCGGCTAGCGTAGGCGAGCAGTACTTC

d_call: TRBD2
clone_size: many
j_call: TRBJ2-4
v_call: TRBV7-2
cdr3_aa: CASSSWGSGMDNIQYF
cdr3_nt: TGTGCCAGCAGCTCTTGGGGTAGCGGGATGGATAACATTCAGTACTTC

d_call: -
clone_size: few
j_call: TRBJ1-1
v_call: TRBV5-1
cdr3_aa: CASSFRGANTEAFF
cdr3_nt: TGCGCCAGCAGCTTCCGGGGGGCTAACACTGAAGCTTTCTTT

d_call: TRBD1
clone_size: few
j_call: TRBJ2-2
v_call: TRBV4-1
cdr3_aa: CASSQQGQGGTGELFF
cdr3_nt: TGCGCCAGCAGCCAGCAGGGACAGGGGGGGACCGGGGAGCTGTTTTTT

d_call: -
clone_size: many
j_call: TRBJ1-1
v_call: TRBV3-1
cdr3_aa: CASSQVGGDGAFF
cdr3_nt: TGTGCCAGCAGCCAAGTTGGGGGGGATGGAGCTTTCTTT

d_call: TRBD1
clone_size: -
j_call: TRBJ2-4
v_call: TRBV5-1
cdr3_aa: CASSSGQEDDIQYF
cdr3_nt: TGCGCCAGCAGCTCCGGACAGGAGGACGACATTCAGTACTTC

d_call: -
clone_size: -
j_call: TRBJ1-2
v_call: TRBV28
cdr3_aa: CASSLSVPNYGYTF
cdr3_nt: TGTGCCAGCAGTTTATCGGTCCCTAACTATGGCTACACCTTC

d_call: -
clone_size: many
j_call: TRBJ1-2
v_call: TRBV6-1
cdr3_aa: CASSETGTTYGYTF
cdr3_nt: TGTGCCAGCAGTGAAACCGGGACAACCTATGGCTACACCTTC